This T cell receptor (beta chain) was identified during a study of T cell responses to AZD1222 COVID-19 vaccine. The junction had 11 bases not matched to a gene; V was cut back by 1 base and J by 6 bases. The CDR3 covers 17 residues. The V gene's germline CDR1 is MDHEN and CDR2 SYDVKM. The table came from immunoSEQ multiplex PCR; TCRdb's copy has only in-frame clones and leaves some out. The sample carries 90,000 to 120,000 clones, about 89% recorded once. The chain joins TRBV28 to TRBJ1-4, with TRBD1 matching 7 bases. This clonotype originated in an adult who received the MenACWY meningococcal vaccine as a control. Specimen: peripheral blood, collected 28 days after the second dose of the MenACWY control vaccine. The CDR3 coding sequence is TGTGCCAGCAGTTTATTAGGATCAGGGGACAGAGATGAAAAACTGTTTTTT. Residues: CASSLLGSGDRDEKLFF.